This T cell receptor beta chain emerged from a study of CD8 T cells in Susac syndrome. Both CD4+ and CD8+ T cells were negatively isolated, and TEMRA cells underwent FACS enrichment. CDR1 is SQVTM and CDR2 is ANQGSEA in the germline V gene. V was cut by 6 bases and J by 5 bases, with 12 bases left in between. The CDR3 has 12 residues. RNA amounts of roughly 0.5 to 1 ug underwent reverse transcription with random hexamers. Amplification of TCR beta CDR3 across 54 Vbeta and 13 Jbeta was performed with immunoSEQ multiplex PCR. TCRdb re-derived calls from the immunoSEQ multiplex PCR reads in MiXCR, one entry per CDR3 protein. Counted here are 100,000 to 150,000 distinct CDR3 sequences, 90% to 95% occurring once; the ten biggest clones make up around 0.12%.

This receptor was identified in a human donor in good health. Sequenced input: CD4+ T cells from PBMCs. This chain connects TRBV29-1 to TRBJ2-3; D call uncertain. CDR3 protein: CSVGSPGDTQYF. CDR3 coding DNA: TGCAGCGTCGGCTCACCGGGAGATACGCAGTATTTT.